This record concerns one T cell receptor beta chain sequence. These data originate in a study of regulatory T cells in long-lasting Graves disease. Arm-PCR with iRepertoire HTBI primers amplified the CDR3 regions for these TCR beta libraries. Authors' methods: Sample data revealed some 58 TRBV and 12 to 15 TRBJ segments. TCRdb fed the multiplex PCR reads into MiXCR, producing one record per CDR3 protein. These V and J calls derive from TCRdb rather than the authors' analysis. In the table there are hundreds of thousands of distinct CDR3 sequences, more than 15% of which are singletons. As to time point: newly diagnosed GD, antithyroid drugs for less than 3 months. RNA from PBMCs was the source of the TCR library. Patients were enrolled at an endocrinology department in Xi'an, China. J gave up 2 bases and V 4 bases, and 9 bases lay outside the gene matches. The CDR3 covers 16 residues. The germline CDR1 and CDR2 sequences are SGHVS and FQNEAQ.

These sequences were also reported in another study, on T cells in Graves' hyperthyroidism and ophthalmopathy. That study reports: Uncontrolled infection, other autoimmune disease, pregnancy or lactation disqualified patients from enrolment. Ophthalmopathy was identified by the model a median about 6 months ahead of onset.

This material consisted of peripheral blood mononuclear cells (PBMCs), taken at new diagnosis, from a patient treated with antithyroid drugs. V gene TRBV7-8 combines with J gene TRBJ2-3; 7 bases are shared with TRBD1. This sequence originates from a woman aged 40 to 65 with Graves disease. For the CDR3, the DNA is TGTGCCAGCAGCTCCACGACAGGGCCTTACACAGATACGCAGTATTTT. This gives the protein CASSSTTGPYTDTQYF.